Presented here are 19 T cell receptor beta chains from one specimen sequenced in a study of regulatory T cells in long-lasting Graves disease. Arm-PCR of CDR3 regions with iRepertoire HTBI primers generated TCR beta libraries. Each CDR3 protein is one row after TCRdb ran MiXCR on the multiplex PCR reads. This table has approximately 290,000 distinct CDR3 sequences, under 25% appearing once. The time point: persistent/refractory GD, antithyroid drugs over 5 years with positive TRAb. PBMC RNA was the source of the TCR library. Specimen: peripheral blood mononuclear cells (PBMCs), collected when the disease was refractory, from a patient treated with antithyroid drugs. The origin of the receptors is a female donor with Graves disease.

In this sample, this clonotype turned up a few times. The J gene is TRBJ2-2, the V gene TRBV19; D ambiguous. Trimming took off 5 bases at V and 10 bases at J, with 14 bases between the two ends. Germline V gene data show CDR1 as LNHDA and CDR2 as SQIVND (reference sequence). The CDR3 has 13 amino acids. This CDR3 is CASSSVGEEELFF. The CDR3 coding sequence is TGTGCCAGTAGTTCAGTAGGAGAGGAGGAGCTGTTTTTT.

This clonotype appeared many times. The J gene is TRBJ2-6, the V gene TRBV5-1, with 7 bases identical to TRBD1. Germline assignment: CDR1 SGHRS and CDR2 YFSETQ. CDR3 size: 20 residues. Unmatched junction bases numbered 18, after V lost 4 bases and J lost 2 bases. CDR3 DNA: TGCGCCAGCAGCCCGGTGGTGCTAGGGGGCGCCGAAACTGGGGCCAACGTCCTGACTTTC. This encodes CASSPVVLGGAETGANVLTF.

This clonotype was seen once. For the CDR3, the DNA is TGTGCCAGCAGGGAACACCTAGAGAATGGCTACACCTTC. This codes for CASREHLENGYTF. The rearrangement uses TRBV9 and TRBJ1-2; D gene ambiguous. Germline values: CDR1 SGDLS, CDR2 YYNGEE. V gave up 5 bases and J gave up 6 bases, with 14 bases separating them. CDR3 size: 13 residues.

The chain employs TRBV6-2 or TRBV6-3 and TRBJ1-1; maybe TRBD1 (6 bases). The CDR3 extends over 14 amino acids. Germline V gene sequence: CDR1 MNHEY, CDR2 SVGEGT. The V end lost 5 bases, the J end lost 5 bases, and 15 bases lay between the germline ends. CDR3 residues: CASSTEQGDTEAFF. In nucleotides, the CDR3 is TGTGCCAGCAGTACAGAACAGGGAGATACTGAAGCTTTCTTT.

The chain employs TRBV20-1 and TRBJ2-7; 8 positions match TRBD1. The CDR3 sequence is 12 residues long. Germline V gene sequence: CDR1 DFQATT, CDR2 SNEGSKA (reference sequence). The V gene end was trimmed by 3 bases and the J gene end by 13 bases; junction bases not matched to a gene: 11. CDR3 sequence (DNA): TGCAGTGCTAGTCTCCCGGACAGGGAGGCTTACTTC. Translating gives CSASLPDREAYF.

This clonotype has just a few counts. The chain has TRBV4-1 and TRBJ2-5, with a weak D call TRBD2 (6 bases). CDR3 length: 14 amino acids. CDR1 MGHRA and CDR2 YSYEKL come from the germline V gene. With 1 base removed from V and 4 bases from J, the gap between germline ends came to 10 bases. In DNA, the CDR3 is TGCGCCAGCAGCCAAGGACTAGTGGTAGAGACCCAGTACTTC. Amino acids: CASSQGLVVETQYF.

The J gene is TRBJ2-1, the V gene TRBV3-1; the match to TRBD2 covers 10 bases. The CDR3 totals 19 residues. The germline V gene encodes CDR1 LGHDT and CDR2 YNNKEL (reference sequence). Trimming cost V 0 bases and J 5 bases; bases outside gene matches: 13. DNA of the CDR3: TGTGCCAGCAGCCAAGATAGAGGTTGGGGAGCGGGAGGGAACAATGAGCAGTTCTTC. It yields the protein CASSQDRGWGAGGNNEQFF.

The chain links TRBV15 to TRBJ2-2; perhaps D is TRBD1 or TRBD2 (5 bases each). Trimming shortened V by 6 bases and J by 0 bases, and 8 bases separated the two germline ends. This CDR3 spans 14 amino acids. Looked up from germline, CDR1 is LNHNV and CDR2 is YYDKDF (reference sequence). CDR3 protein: CATRRGPNTGELFF. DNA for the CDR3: TGTGCCACCAGAAGGGGACCGAACACCGGGGAGCTGTTTTTT.

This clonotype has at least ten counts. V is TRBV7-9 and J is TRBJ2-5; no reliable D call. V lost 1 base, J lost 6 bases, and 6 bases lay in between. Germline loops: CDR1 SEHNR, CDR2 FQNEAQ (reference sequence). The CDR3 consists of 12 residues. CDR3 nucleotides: TGTGCCAGCAGCTTAGTTGATCAGACCCAGTACTTC. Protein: CASSLVDQTQYF.

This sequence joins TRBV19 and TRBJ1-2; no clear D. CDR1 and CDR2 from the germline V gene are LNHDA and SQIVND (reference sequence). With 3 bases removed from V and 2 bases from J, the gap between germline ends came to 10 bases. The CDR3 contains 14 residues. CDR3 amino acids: CASSIGRENYGYTF. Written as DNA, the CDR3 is TGTGCCAGTAGTATTGGACGCGAGAACTATGGCTACACCTTC.

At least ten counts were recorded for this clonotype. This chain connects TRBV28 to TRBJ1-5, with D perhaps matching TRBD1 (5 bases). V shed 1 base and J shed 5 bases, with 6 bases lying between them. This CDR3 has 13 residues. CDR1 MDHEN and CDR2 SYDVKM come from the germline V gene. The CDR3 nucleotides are TGTGCCAGCAGTTTATCGGGGGATCAGCCCCAGCATTTT. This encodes CASSLSGDQPQHF.

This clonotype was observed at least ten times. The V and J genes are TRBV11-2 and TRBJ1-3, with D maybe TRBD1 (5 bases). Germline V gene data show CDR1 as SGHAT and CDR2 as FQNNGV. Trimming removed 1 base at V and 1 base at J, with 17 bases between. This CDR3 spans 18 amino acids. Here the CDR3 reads CASSLGSRGRVSGNTIYF. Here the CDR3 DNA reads TGTGCCAGCAGCTTAGGTTCGAGAGGCAGGGTATCTGGAAACACCATATATTTT.

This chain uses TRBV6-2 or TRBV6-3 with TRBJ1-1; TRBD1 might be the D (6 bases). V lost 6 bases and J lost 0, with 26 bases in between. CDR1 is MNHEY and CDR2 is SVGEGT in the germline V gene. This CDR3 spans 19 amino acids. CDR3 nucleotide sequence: TGTGCCAGCAGCCGCGGCGGTGGGGGGCAAGTTTTCATGAACACTGAAGCTTTCTTT. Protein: CASSRGGGGQVFMNTEAFF.

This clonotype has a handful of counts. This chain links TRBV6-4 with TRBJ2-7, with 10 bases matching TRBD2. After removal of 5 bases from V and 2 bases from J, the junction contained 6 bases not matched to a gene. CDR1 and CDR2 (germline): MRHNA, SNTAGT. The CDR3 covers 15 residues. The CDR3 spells CASSYLLAGTYEQYF. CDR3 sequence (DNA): TGTGCCAGCAGTTACTTACTAGCGGGAACCTACGAGCAGTACTTC.

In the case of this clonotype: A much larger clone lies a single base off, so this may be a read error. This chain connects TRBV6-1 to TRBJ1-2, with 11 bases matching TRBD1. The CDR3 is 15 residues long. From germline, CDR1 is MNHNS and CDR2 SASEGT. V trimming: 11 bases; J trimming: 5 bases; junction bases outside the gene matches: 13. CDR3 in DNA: TGTGCCGGCATGCCATTGGGACAGGGGGTATATGGCTACACCTTC. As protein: CAGMPLGQGVYGYTF.

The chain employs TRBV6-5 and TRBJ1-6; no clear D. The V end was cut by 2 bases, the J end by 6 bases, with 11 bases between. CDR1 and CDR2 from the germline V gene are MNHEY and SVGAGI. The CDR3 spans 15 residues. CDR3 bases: TGTGCCAGCAGTTACAGGGTGGCAAGTAATTCACCCCTCCACTTT. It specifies CASSYRVASNSPLHF.

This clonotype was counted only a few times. CDR3 residues: CASSQTPLWEQFF. CDR3 nucleotide sequence: TGTGCCAGCAGTCAGACCCCGCTTTGGGAGCAGTTCTTC. V gene TRBV28 combines with J gene TRBJ2-1; D is unclear. This CDR3 comprises 13 residues. The germline CDR1 and CDR2 sequences are MDHEN and SYDVKM. V lost 5 bases, J lost 10 bases, and 15 bases lay in between.

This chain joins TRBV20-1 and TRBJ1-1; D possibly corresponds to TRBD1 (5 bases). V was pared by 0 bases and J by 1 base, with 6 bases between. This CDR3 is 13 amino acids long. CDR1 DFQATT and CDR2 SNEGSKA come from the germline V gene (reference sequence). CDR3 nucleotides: TGCAGTGCTAGAGATAGGGGGAACACTGAAGCTTTCTTT. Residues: CSARDRGNTEAFF.

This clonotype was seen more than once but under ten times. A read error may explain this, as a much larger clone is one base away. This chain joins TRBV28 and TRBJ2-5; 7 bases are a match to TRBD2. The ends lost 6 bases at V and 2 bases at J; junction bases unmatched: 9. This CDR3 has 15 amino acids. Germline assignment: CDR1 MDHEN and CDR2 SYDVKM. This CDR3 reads CASSHELASQETQYF. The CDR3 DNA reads TGTGCCAGCAGCCACGAACTAGCGTCACAAGAGACCCAGTACTTC.